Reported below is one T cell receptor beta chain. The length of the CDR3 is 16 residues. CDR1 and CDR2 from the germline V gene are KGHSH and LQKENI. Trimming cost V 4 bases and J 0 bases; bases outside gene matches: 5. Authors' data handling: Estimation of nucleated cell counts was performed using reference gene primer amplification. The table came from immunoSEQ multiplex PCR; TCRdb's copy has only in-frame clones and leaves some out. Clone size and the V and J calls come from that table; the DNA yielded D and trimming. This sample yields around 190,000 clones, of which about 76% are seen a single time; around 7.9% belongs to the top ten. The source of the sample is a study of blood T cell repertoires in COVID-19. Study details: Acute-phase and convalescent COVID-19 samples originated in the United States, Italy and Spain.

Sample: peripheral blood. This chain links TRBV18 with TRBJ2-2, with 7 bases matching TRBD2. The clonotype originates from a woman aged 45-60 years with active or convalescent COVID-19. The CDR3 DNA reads TGTGCCAGCTCACTGACCGGGACTACGAACACCGGGGAGCTGTTTTTT. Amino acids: CASSLTGTTNTGELFF.